The 21 T cell receptor beta chains below come from one sample, sequenced in a study of Graves' ophthalmopathy and Graves' hyperthyroidism. Amplification targeted the TCR beta CDR3 regions, with RNA transcripts as the source material. After a first-round RT-PCR with HTBI primers, a second-round multiplex PCR was run. TCRdb used MiXCR to reprocess the multiplex PCR reads, holding one entry per CDR3 protein. The table lists about 740,000 distinct CDR3 sequences, roughly two fifths of them singletons. The sample comprised peripheral blood. The origin of the receptors is an adult man with Graves' ophthalmopathy.

This clonotype was detected many times. The chain carries TRBV29-1 and TRBJ1-3, with D unresolved. Germline V gives CDR1 SQVTM, CDR2 ANQGSEA. The CDR3 is 14 amino acids. Trimming took off 6 bases at V and 0 bases at J, with 12 bases between the two ends. Here the CDR3 reads CSVEDIDSGNTIYF. The CDR3 region has the DNA TGCAGCGTGGAGGATATAGACTCTGGAAACACCATATATTTT.

This clonotype was seen more than once but under ten times. This chain uses TRBV2 with TRBJ1-2, with 8 bases identical to TRBD1. The V segment lost 2 bases and the J segment 4 bases; nucleotides outside the gene matches: 6. This CDR3 has 15 residues. Germline CDR1 reads SNHLY; CDR2 reads FYNNEI. CDR3 region: CASSELAGGSYGYTF. For the CDR3, the DNA is TGTGCCAGCAGTGAATTGGCAGGGGGCAGCTATGGCTACACCTTC.

The V and J genes are TRBV25-1 and TRBJ2-6; D is perhaps TRBD1 (6 bases). The germline V and J ends were trimmed by 5 bases and 2 bases, with 13 bases remaining between them. The CDR3 is made up of 16 amino acids. Germline V gives CDR1 MGHDK, CDR2 SYGVNS. CDR3 bases: TGTGCCAGCAGTTTACGCAGGGGTACTGGGGCCAACGTCCTGACTTTC. It encodes CASSLRRGTGANVLTF.

The gene calls are TRBV20-1 and TRBJ2-6; D not resolved. The CDR3 consists of 15 residues. Germline assignment: CDR1 DFQATT and CDR2 SNEGSKA (reference sequence). Deletions cut 1 base from V and 3 bases from J, with 10 bases between. The CDR3 region is CSARVPSIGANVLTF. CDR3 nucleotide sequence: TGCAGTGCTAGAGTACCTAGTATTGGGGCCAACGTCCTGACTTTC.

This clonotype was detected many times. The CDR3 nucleotides are TGTGCCAGCAGAAGGACAGACTATGGCTACACCTTC. Translation: CASRRTDYGYTF. This chain joins TRBV25-1 and TRBJ1-2; maybe TRBD1 (6 bases). The V gene's germline CDR1 is MGHDK and CDR2 SYGVNS. Trimming stripped 6 bases from V and 3 bases from J, with 8 bases between. This CDR3 has 12 residues.

The rearrangement uses TRBV4-3 and TRBJ1-2; D gene ambiguous. This CDR3 comprises 14 residues. V was clipped by 0 bases and J by 0 bases, with 5 bases between them. From germline, CDR1 is LGHNA and CDR2 YSLEER. CDR3 region: CASSQDPTNYGYTF. The CDR3 DNA reads as TGCGCCAGCAGCCAAGATCCGACTAACTATGGCTACACCTTC.

This clonotype was detected only a few times. The chain uses TRBV6-2 or TRBV6-3 and TRBJ2-5; D may be TRBD2 (6 bases). This CDR3 comprises 14 residues. The ends were cut back, 7 bases at V and 5 bases at J, with 17 bases in the middle. CDR1 and CDR2 from the germline V gene are MNHEY and SVGEGT. The CDR3 here is CASTPRDGGETQYF. The CDR3 bases are TGTGCCAGCACCCCCCGAGACGGAGGGGAGACCCAGTACTTC.

The sample holds a few counts of this clonotype. J is TRBJ2-5 and V is TRBV20-1; a possible D gene is TRBD2 (5 bases). The germline V and J ends were trimmed by 0 bases and 1 base, with 9 bases remaining between them. CDR3 length equals 14 residues. The germline V gene has CDR1 DFQATT and CDR2 SNEGSKA (reference sequence). The CDR3, as DNA: TGCAGTGCTAGAGATGGGAGAGTCCAAGAGACCCAGTACTTC. It translates to CSARDGRVQETQYF.

Note on this clonotype: One junction end does not reproduce the germline sequence, and a read error may be involved. The V gene is TRBV29-1, the J gene TRBJ2-7; possibly TRBD1 for D (6 bases). The V gene's germline CDR1 is SQVTM and CDR2 ANQGSEA. This CDR3 is built from 13 residues. CDR3 sequence: CSVLDRETYERYF. The CDR3 DNA reads TGCAGCGTGCTGGACAGAGAAACCTACGAGCGGTACTTC.

As concerns this clonotype: At one of its ends the junction is not consistent with the germline gene, which may arise from a read error. The chain recombines TRBV24-1 with TRBJ1-5, with 8 positions matching TRBD1. Germline V gene sequence: CDR1 KGHDR, CDR2 SFDVKD. The CDR3 is 15 residues long. CDR3 sequence reads: CASSPGQVSNQPQHF. CDR3 DNA: TGTGCCAGCAGTCCGGGACAGGTTAGCAATCAGCCCCAGCATTTT.

This clonotype showed up just a few times. This sequence joins TRBV6-4 and TRBJ1-6; D remains ambiguous. The germline gives CDR1 MRHNA, CDR2 SNTAGT. V was shortened by 3 bases and J by 5 bases, with 5 bases between the two germline ends. The CDR3 is made up of 13 amino acids. The chain's CDR3 is CASSEQNNSPLHF. The DNA for the CDR3 is TGTGCCAGCAGTGAACAGAATAATTCACCCCTCCACTTT.

The table lists this clonotype with many counts. The chain uses TRBV2 and TRBJ1-1; D unresolved. V was pared by 4 bases and J by 13 bases, with 13 bases between. Germline V gene data show CDR1 as SNHLY and CDR2 as FYNNEI. The CDR3 consists of 11 residues. The CDR3, as DNA: TGTGCCAGCAGTGGGGGTCTAAGGGATTTCTTT. This encodes CASSGGLRDFF.

This clonotype was observed a few times. This chain links TRBV20-1 with TRBJ1-2, with D maybe TRBD1 (6 bases). CDR1 is DFQATT and CDR2 is SNEGSKA in the germline V gene (reference sequence). The CDR3 covers 14 residues. V was trimmed by 0 bases and J by 1 base, leaving 9 bases between them. The CDR3 DNA reads as TGCAGTGCTAGAGACCAACAGGGTAACTATGGCTACACCTTC. Amino acid sequence: CSARDQQGNYGYTF.

Ten or more counts support this clonotype. V is TRBV5-1 and J is TRBJ2-7; 12 bases fit TRBD2. This CDR3 has 15 residues. V shed 1 base and J 4 bases; nucleotides not matched to a gene: 3. Looked up from germline, CDR1 is SGHRS and CDR2 is YFSETQ. The CDR3 DNA is TGCGCCAGCAGCTTGTCCGGACTAGCGGGATACGAGCAGTACTTC. It yields the protein CASSLSGLAGYEQYF.

This clonotype was observed a few times. The rearrangement uses TRBV7-2 and TRBJ2-2; the D gene is possibly TRBD2 (7 bases). Germline loops: CDR1 SGHTA, CDR2 FQGNSA. CDR3 length: 15 residues. The V end was cut by 5 bases, the J end by 7 bases, with 17 bases between. The DNA of the CDR3 is TGTGCCAGCAGCAGACAGGTAGCGGGCGGCGGGGAGCTGTTTTTT. Protein: CASSRQVAGGGELFF.

On this clonotype itself: A much larger clone is a single base away; this may be a read error. This rearrangement joins TRBV20-1 to TRBJ1-2, with a tentative D call TRBD1 (6 bases). Germline lookup yields CDR1 DFQATT and CDR2 SNEGSKA (reference sequence). The CDR3 spans 12 residues. The V end was cut by 8 bases, the J end by 4 bases, with 14 bases between. CDR3 protein: CSQSGTPYGYTF. The CDR3 nucleotides are TGCAGTCAATCCGGGACACCCTATGGCTACACCTTC.

Remarks on this clonotype: Possible read error: a much larger clone is one base away. V and J are TRBV11-2 and TRBJ1-2; possible D gene TRBD1, 5 bases. Germline CDR1 SGHAT, CDR2 FQNNGV. Trimming took off 0 bases at V and 4 bases at J, with 9 bases between the two ends. The CDR3 runs 14 residues. The CDR3 loop is CASSLEGRAYGYTF. CDR3 coding DNA: TGTGCCAGCAGCTTAGAGGGCAGGGCCTATGGCTACACCTTC.

Regarding this clonotype: One end of the junction is discordant with germline, which a read error may explain. The chain joins TRBV6-1 to TRBJ1-3; D gene uncertain. Germline assignment: CDR1 MNHNS and CDR2 SASEGT. The length of the CDR3 is 16 residues. DNA of the CDR3: TGTGCCAGCAGTTACGGAGGGCCAGACTCTGGAAACACCATACATTTT. This sequence encodes CASSYGGPDSGNTIHF.

This clonotype was picked up a small number of times. The chain carries TRBV9 and TRBJ1-1; 9 bases are a match to TRBD1. The junction had 11 bases not matched to a gene; V was cut back by 0 bases and J by 11 bases. The CDR3 extends over 15 amino acids. Germline values: CDR1 SGDLS, CDR2 YYNGEE. CDR3 DNA: TGTGCCAGCAGCGTAGAGGGGACAGGGCATGGTTCGGCTTTCTTT. Protein product: CASSVEGTGHGSAFF.

The chain combines TRBV6-5 with TRBJ1-2; no clear D. V was shortened by 5 bases and J by 8 bases, with 24 bases between the two germline ends. The CDR3 is 16 amino acids. Germline V gene sequence: CDR1 MNHEY, CDR2 SVGAGI. CDR3 sequence (DNA): TGTGCCAGCAGTGAAGCCCCCCACAAAGTCCTTCTGGGCTACACCTTC. Its translation: CASSEAPHKVLLGYTF.

The chain recombines TRBV6-5 with TRBJ2-2; no clear D gene. This CDR3 is built from 13 residues. CDR1 and CDR2 (germline): MNHEY, SVGAGI. The V and J ends lost 2 bases and 7 bases respectively, with 8 bases between them. The CDR3 reads CASSYSVVGELFF. The CDR3 DNA follows: TGTGCCAGCAGTTACAGCGTGGTCGGGGAGCTGTTTTTT.